The clone carrying this T cell receptor (beta chain) was seen a few times. What it binds is not known. These data originate in a study of CD8+ T cells in alopecia areata. Study details: Tofacitinib dosing lasted 6 to 18 months, which was then followed by 6 months off drug.

Following RNA extraction, reverse transcription yielded cDNA that acted as the sequencing template. Repertoires were generated with immunoSEQ multiplex PCR, while TCRdb's copy carries only in-frame clones and drops some. The sample comprises 170,000 or so clones, about three fifths of which are singletons, and around 0.91% rests with the top ten. As to treatment: oral pan-JAK inhibitor, 5-10 mg twice daily. As part of sample collection, lesional scalp punch biopsies and peripheral blood were taken from alopecia areata patients. Overall study findings and caveats: The study also sequences resident alphabeta T cells of normal skin in scalp samples. Under tofacitinib, numerous expanded lesional clonotypes remained detectable in scalp and blood.

The material was CD4+ T cells sorted from blood, obtained at week 4, from a patient treated with tofacitinib. The receptor comes from a human donor with alopecia areata.

CDR3 in amino acids: CSVGDRANSPLHF. CDR3 coding DNA: TGCAGCGTTGGGGACAGGGCTAATTCACCCCTCCACTTT. This sequence joins TRBV29-1 and TRBJ1-6; 9 nucleotides match TRBD1. With V trimmed by 4 bases and J by 6 bases, 1 base remained unmatched. Germline V gene sequence: CDR1 SQVTM, CDR2 ANQGSEA. This CDR3 comprises 13 residues.